The clone carrying this T cell receptor beta chain is classed as medium-sized (0.01 to 0.1%) by frequency. The target antigen is unknown. The CDR3 loop spans 12 amino acids. In germline, CDR1 is MNHNS, CDR2 SASEGT. TRB was amplified from approximately 250 ng of peripheral blood genomic DNA per sample. Multiplex touch-down PCR amplified TRB using TRB-A and TRB-B pools in one tube. One entry per CDR3 protein, without DNA, is what TCRdb gives after re-calling the multiplex PCR reads. The sample includes 4,000 or so distinct CDR3 sequences. This specimen belongs to a study of T cell clusters in autoimmune cytopenias. Notes on the study in general: Physiological T cell clusters of healthy donors were apparently absent in primary autoimmune cytopenia patients.

The same sample was also used in a study of T cell repertoires in aging, cancer and after chemotherapy. That publication notes: Over several months to years, re-sampled healthy donor repertoires clearly shared clones. The whole study produced a dataset of around 8.4 million TCR reads. In each cancer cohort, median generation probability increased across chemotherapy, suggesting thymic output rebounded.

The specimen was peripheral blood. The source of this sequence is a human donor in good health. The chain links TRBV6-1 to TRBJ1-2; TCRdb returns TRBD1, unconfirmable since there is no DNA. The CDR3 here is CATFAGENGYTF.